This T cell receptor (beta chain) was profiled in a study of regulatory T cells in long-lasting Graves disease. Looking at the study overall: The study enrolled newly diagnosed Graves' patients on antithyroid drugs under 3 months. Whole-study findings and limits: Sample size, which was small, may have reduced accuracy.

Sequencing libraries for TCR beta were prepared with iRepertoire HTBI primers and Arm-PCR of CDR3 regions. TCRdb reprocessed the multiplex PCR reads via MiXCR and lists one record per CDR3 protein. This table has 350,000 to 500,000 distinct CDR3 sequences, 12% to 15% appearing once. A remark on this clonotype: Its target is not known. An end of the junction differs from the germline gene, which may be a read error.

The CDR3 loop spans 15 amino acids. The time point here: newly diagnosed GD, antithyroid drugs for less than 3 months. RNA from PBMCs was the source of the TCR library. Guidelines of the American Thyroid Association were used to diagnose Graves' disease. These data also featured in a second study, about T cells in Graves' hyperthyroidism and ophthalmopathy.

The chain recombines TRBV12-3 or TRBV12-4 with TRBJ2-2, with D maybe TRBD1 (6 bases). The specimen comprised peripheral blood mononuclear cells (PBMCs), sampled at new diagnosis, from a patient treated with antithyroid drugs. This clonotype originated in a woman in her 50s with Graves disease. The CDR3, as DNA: TGTGCCGGCAGTCGAGACAGGCAGGCCCCCGGGGAGCTGTTTTTT. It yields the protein CAGSRDRQAPGELFF.